This TCR beta chain was sequenced during a study of post-analysis software for immune sequencing data. Presence of unique molecular identifiers characterized the TCR beta cDNA libraries. One entry per CDR3 protein, called by TCRdb with MiXCR from the PCR reads. This sample has hundreds of thousands of distinct CDR3 sequences, with around 53% found just once. A few counts support this clonotype. The TCR sequence derives from a girl aged 5-17 years with multiple sclerosis. Specimen: blood.

The CDR3 reads CASSLAFTGTPNFYGYTF. The CDR3 DNA reads TGCGCCAGCAGCTTGGCATTTACCGGGACACCAAACTTCTATGGCTACACCTTC. The chain recombines TRBV5-1 with TRBJ1-2, with TRBD1 as a possible D gene (6 bases). The CDR3 consists of 18 residues. Trimming removed 0 bases at V and 4 bases at J, with 22 bases between. The germline V gene has CDR1 SGHRS and CDR2 YFSETQ.